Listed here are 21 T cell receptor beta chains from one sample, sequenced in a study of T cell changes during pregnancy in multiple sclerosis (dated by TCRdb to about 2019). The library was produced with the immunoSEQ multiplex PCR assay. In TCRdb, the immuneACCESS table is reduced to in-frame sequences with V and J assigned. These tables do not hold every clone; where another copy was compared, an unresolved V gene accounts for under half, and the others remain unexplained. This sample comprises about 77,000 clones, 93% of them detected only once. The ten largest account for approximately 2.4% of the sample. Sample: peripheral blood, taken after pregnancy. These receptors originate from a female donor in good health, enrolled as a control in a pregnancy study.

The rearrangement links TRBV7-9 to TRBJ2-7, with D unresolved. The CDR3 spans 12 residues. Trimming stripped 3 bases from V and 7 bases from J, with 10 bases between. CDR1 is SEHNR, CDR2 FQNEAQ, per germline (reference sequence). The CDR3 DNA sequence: TGTGCCAGCAGCTTGTCTGCCGGGGAGCAGTACTTC. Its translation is CASSLSAGEQYF.

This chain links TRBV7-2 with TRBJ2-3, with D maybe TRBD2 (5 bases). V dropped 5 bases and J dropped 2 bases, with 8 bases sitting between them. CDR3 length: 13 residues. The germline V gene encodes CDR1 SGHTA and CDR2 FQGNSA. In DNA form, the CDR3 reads TGTGCCAGCAGCACTAGGATCACAGATACGCAGTATTTT. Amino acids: CASSTRITDTQYF. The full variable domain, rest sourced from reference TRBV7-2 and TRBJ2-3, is GAGVSQSPSNKVTEKGKDVELRCDPISGHTALYWYRQSLGQGLEFLIYFQGNSAPDKSGLPSDRFSAERTGGSVSTLTIQRTQQEDSAVYLCASSTRITDTQYFGPGTRLTVL.

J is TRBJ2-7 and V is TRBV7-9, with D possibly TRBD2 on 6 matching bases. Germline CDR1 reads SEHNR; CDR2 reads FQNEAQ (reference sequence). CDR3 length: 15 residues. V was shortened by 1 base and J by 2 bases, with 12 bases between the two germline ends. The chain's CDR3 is CASSLGDAGTYEQYF. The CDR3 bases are TGTGCCAGCAGCTTAGGGGATGCGGGGACCTACGAGCAGTACTTC.

The CDR3 spells CASSSGAYEQYF. Here the CDR3 DNA reads TGTGCCAGCAGCTCGGGGGCCTACGAGCAGTACTTC. The chain employs TRBV5-4 and TRBJ2-7; D might be TRBD2 (6 bases). The CDR3 spans 12 residues. Germline CDR1 SGHNT, CDR2 YYREEE (reference sequence). The V end lost 3 bases, the J end lost 2 bases, and 6 bases lay between the germline ends.

CDR3 DNA sequence: TGCGCCAGCAGCCAAGGGGAAGCGGTAGCAGAAAAACTGTTTTTT. Protein product: CASSQGEAVAEKLFF. V gene TRBV4-3 combines with J gene TRBJ1-4; D remains ambiguous. With 1 base removed from V and 8 bases from J, the gap between germline ends came to 14 bases. The CDR3 covers 15 residues. Germline CDR1 reads LGHNA; CDR2 reads YSLEER.

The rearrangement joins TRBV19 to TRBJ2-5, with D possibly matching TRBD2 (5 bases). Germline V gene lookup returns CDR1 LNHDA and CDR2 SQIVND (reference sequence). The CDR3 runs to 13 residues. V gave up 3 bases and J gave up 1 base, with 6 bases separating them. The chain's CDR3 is CASSIGGQETQYF. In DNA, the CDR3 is TGTGCCAGTAGTATTGGAGGCCAAGAGACCCAGTACTTC.

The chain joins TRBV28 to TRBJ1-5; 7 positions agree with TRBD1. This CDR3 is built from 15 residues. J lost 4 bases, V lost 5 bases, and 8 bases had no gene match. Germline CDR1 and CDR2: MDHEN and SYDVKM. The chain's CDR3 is CASSPQGRGNQPQHF. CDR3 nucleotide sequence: TGTGCCAGCAGTCCACAGGGGCGTGGAAATCAGCCCCAGCATTTT.

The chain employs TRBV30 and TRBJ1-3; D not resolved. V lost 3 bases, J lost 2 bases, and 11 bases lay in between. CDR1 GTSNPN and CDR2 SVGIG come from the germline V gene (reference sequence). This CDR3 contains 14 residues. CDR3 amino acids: CAWRRSGTGNTIYF. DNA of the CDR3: TGTGCCTGGAGAAGGTCAGGTACTGGAAACACCATATATTTT.

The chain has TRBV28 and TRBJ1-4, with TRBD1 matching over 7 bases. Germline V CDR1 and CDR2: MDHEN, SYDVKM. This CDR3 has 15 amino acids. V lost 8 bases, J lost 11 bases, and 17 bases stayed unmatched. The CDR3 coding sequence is TGTGCCAGCGGCACCAGGACCCCGACAGGGACCAAACTGTTTTTT. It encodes CASGTRTPTGTKLFF. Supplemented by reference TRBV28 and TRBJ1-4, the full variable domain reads DVKVTQSSRYLVKRTGEKVFLECVQDMDHENMFWYRQDPGLGLRLIYFSYDVKMKEKGDIPEGYSVSREKKERFSLILESASTNQTSMYLCASGTRTPTGTKLFFGSGTQLSVL.

The CDR3 coding sequence is TGTGCCAGCAGCCCCAGGGTAGCGGCTAGCGAGCAGTACTTC. Its translation is CASSPRVAASEQYF. The chain is built from TRBV7-6 and TRBJ2-7; tentative D call: TRBD2 (6 bases). This CDR3 comprises 14 residues. CDR1 and CDR2 (germline): SGHVS, FNYEAQ. V lost 5 bases to trimming and J lost 6 bases, with 17 bases between them.

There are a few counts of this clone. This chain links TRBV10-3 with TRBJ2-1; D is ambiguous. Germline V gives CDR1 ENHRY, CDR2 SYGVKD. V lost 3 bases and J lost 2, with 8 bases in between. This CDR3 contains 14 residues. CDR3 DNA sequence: TGTGCCATCAGTGAATACTCGGCCTACAATGAGCAGTTCTTC. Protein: CAISEYSAYNEQFF.

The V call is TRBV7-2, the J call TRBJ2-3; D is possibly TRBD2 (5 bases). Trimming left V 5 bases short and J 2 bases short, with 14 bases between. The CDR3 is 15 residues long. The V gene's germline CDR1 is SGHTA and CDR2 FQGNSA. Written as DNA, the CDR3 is TGTGCCAGCAGCCCCCAGCGGACCGACACAGATACGCAGTATTTT. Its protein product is CASSPQRTDTDTQYF. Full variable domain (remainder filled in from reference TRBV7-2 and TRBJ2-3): GAGVSQSPSNKVTEKGKDVELRCDPISGHTALYWYRQSLGQGLEFLIYFQGNSAPDKSGLPSDRFSAERTGGSVSTLTIQRTQQEDSAVYLCASSPQRTDTDTQYFGPGTRLTVL.

The CDR3: CASTTDTALGGYTF. Here the CDR3 DNA reads TGTGCCAGCACTACCGACACGGCCTTGGGTGGCTACACCTTC. The chain carries TRBV28 and TRBJ1-2; D not certain. This CDR3 comprises 14 residues. Per germline, CDR1 MDHEN and CDR2 SYDVKM. The V end was cut by 7 bases, the J end by 7 bases, with 19 bases between.

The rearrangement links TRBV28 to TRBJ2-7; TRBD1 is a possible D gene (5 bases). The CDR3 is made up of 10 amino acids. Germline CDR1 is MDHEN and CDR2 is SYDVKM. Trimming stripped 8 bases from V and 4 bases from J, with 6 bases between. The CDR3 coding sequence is TGTGCCAGCGGGGCTTACGAGCAGTACTTC. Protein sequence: CASGAYEQYF. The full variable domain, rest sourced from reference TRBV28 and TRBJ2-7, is DVKVTQSSRYLVKRTGEKVFLECVQDMDHENMFWYRQDPGLGLRLIYFSYDVKMKEKGDIPEGYSVSREKKERFSLILESASTNQTSMYLCASGAYEQYFGPGTRLTVT.

As DNA, the CDR3 is TGTGCCAGCAAGGGACAGGGGGTAAACCAGCCCCAGCATTTT. It specifies CASKGQGVNQPQHF. The V gene is TRBV25-1, the J gene TRBJ1-5; 11 nucleotides match TRBD1. Trimming took 7 bases from V and 7 from J; bases not matched to a gene: 6. The CDR3 loop spans 14 amino acids. Germline-derived CDR1 and CDR2 are MGHDK and SYGVNS.

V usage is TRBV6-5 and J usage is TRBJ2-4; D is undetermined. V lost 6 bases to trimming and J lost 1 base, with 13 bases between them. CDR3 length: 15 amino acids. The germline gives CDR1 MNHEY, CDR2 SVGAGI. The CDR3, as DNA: TGTGCCAGCAGGGCGTTGACTGTCGCCAAAAACATTCAGTACTTC. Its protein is CASRALTVAKNIQYF.

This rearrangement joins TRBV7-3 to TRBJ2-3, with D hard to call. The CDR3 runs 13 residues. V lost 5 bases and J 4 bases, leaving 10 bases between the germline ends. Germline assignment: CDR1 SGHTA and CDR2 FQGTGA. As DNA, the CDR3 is TGTGCCAGCAGCGTCACGAGCGCAGATACGCAGTATTTT. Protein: CASSVTSADTQYF. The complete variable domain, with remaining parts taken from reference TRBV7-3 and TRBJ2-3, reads GAGVSQTPSNKVTEKGKYVELRCDPISGHTALYWYRQSLGQGPEFLIYFQGTGAADDSGLPNDRFFAVRPEGSVSTLKIQRTERGDSAVYLCASSVTSADTQYFGPGTRLTVL.

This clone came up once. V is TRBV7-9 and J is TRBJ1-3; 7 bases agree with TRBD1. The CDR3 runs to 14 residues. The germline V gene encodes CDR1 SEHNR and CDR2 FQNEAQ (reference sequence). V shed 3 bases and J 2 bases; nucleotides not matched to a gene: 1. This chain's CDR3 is CASSFQGAGNTIYF. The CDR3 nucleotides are TGTGCCAGCAGCTTCCAGGGGGCTGGAAACACCATATATTTT.

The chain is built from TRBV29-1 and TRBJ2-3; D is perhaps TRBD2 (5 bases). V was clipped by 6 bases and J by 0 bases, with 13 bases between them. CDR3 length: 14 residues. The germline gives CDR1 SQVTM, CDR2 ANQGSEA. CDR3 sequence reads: CSVGQTRSTDTQYF. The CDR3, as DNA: TGCAGCGTGGGTCAAACTAGAAGCACAGATACGCAGTATTTT.

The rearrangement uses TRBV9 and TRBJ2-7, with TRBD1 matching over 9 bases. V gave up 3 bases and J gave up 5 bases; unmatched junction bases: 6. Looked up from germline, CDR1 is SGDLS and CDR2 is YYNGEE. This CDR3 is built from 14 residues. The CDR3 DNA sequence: TGTGCCAGCAGCGGGGGGGACAGGGTCCACGAGCAGTACTTC. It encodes CASSGGDRVHEQYF. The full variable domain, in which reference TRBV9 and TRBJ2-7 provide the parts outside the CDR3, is DSGVTQTPKHLITATGQRVTLRCSPRSGDLSVYWYQQSLDQGLQFLIQYYNGEERAKGNILERFSAQQFPDLHSELNLSSLELGDSALYFCASSGGDRVHEQYFGPGTRLTVT.

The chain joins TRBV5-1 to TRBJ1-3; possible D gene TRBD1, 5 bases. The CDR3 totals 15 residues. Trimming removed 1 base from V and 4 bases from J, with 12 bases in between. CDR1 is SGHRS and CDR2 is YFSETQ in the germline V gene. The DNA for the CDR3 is TGCGCCAGCAGCTTGTCCGGGGGTGACGGAAACACCATATATTTT. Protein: CASSLSGGDGNTIYF.